This T cell receptor (beta chain) was sequenced in a study of cytomegalovirus exposure and HLA in healthy donors. The study's findings and limits: Data from an earlier analysis indicated that most TCR beta V segments were productive either about 90% or about 30% of the time. Trimming of TCR beta V- and J-genes showed a link, identified in a later analysis, to a missense DCLRE1C variant.

Remarks on this clone: Antigen: not known.

Researchers ran the PCR with 60 Vbeta and 13 Jbeta primers. In the source study's methods: Later reanalysis found roughly 80 million unique TCR beta chains, some 10 million of them shared. Measured with immunoSEQ multiplex PCR; TCRdb has only the in-frame clones, and not every one. V, J and clone size derive from that table, while D and trimming were established from the DNA sequence. The data show roughly 130,000 clones, about 72% seen once. Germline trimming cut 3 bases from V and 9 bases from J; bases unmatched to any gene: 14. CDR3 length: 15 amino acids. Looked up from germline, CDR1 is GTSNPN and CDR2 is SVGIG (reference sequence).

The chain carries TRBV30 and TRBJ1-1; 9 bases are shared with TRBD1. The sequenced material came from PBMCs. The sequence derives from a man younger than 45 in good health and CMV-seropositive. CDR3 loop: CAWSPIDRDRVQAFF. CDR3 in DNA: TGTGCCTGGAGCCCAATTGACCGGGACAGGGTTCAAGCTTTCTTT.